The clone carrying this TCR beta chain was observed a single time. V was cut by 4 bases and J by 0 bases, with 19 bases left in between. Germline lookup yields CDR1 SGDLS and CDR2 YYNGEE. This CDR3 has 18 residues. Clones were sequenced by immunoSEQ multiplex PCR, and TCRdb holds only the in-frame ones, with some missing. The sample shows around 180,000 clones, about nine tenths of them seen only once. This sample is drawn from a study of T cell responses to AZD1222 COVID-19 vaccine. Study context: Some second doses came at about 4 weeks and others at about 12 weeks; these were pooled.

The specimen was peripheral blood, collected on day 0 of AZD1222 vaccination. The chain combines TRBV9 with TRBJ1-4; D might be TRBD1 (5 bases). The sequence came from an adult in good health. CDR3 sequence reads: CASSPEGWGTPTNEKLFF. CDR3 bases: TGTGCCAGCAGCCCCGAGGGCTGGGGGACCCCAACTAATGAAAAACTGTTTTTT.